This TCR beta chain was identified during a study of shared clonotypes between healthy human individuals. TCRdb keeps only in-frame clones here, not all; method: immunoSEQ multiplex PCR. The sample holds about 600,000 clones, 95% to 98% seen once. Per the germline V gene, CDR1 is SGHDT and CDR2 is YYEEEE. Trimming cost V 4 bases and J 6 bases; bases outside gene matches: 3. The CDR3 runs 12 residues. The TCR comes from a woman in her thirties in good health. The J gene is TRBJ1-2, the V gene TRBV5-6; 7 positions agree with TRBD1. The sequencing sample was made of naive CD4+ T cells sorted from blood. The subset was: CD45RA+ positively selected. The CDR3 region has the DNA TGTGCCAGCAGCCCAACAGGGGATGGCTACACCTTC. The encoded protein is CASSPTGDGYTF.